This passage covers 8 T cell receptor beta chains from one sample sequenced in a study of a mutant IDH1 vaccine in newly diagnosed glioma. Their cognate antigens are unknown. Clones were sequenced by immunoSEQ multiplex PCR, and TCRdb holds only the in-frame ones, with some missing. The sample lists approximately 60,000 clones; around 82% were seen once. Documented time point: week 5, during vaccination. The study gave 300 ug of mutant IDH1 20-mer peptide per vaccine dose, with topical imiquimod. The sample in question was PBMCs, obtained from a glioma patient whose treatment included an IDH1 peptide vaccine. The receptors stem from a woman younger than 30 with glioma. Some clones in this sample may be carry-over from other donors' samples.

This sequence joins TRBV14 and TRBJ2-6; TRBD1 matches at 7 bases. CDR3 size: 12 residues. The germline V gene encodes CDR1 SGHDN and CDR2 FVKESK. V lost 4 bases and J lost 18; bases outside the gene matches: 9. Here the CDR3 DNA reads TGTGCCAGCAGCCCCCGGGGACAGCCCACGACTTTC. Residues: CASSPRGQPTTF.

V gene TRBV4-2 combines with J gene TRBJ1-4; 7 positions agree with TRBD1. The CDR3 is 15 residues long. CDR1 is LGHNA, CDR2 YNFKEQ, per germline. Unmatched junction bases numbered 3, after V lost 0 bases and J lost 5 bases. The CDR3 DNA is TGTGCCAGCAGCCAAGATGGACAGGAGAATGAAAAACTGTTTTTT. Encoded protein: CASSQDGQENEKLFF.

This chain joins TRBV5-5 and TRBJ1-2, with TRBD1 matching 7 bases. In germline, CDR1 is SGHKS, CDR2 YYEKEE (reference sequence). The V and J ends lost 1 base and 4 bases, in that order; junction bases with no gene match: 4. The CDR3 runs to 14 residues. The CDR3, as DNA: TGTGCCAGCAGCTTGCAGGGGGTGTCCTATGGCTACACCTTC. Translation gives CASSLQGVSYGYTF.

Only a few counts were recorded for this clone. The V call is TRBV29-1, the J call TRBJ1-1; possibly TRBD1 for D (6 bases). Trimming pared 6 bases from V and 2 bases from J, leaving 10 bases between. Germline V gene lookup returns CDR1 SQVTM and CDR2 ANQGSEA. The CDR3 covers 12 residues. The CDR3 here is CSVLGGNTEAFF. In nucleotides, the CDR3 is TGCAGCGTGTTGGGGGGCAACACTGAAGCTTTCTTT.

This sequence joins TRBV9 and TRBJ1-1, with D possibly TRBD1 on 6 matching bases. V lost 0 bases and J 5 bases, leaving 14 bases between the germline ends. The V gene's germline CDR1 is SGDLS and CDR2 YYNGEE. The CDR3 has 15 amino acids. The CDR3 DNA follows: TGTGCCAGCAGCGTAGCCCCCAGGGGCAGGACTGAAGCTTTCTTT. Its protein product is CASSVAPRGRTEAFF.

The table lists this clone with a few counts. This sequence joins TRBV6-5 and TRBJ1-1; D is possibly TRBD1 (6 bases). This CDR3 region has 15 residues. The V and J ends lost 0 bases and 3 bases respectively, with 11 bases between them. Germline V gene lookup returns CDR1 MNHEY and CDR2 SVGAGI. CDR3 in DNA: TGTGCCAGCAGTTACTCGATACCAGGGGACACTGAAGCTTTCTTT. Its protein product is CASSYSIPGDTEAFF.

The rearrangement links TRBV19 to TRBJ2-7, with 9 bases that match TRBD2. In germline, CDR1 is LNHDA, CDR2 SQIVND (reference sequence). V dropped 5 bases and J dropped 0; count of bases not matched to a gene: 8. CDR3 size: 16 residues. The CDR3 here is CASSPRTSGFSYEQYF. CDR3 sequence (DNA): TGTGCCAGTAGTCCACGCACTAGCGGGTTCTCCTACGAGCAGTACTTC.

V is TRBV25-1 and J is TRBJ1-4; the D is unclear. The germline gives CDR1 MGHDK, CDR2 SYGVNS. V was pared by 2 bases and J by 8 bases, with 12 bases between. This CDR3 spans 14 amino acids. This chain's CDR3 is CASSEASGREKLFF. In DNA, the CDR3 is TGTGCCAGCAGTGAAGCCAGCGGAAGGGAAAAACTGTTTTTT.